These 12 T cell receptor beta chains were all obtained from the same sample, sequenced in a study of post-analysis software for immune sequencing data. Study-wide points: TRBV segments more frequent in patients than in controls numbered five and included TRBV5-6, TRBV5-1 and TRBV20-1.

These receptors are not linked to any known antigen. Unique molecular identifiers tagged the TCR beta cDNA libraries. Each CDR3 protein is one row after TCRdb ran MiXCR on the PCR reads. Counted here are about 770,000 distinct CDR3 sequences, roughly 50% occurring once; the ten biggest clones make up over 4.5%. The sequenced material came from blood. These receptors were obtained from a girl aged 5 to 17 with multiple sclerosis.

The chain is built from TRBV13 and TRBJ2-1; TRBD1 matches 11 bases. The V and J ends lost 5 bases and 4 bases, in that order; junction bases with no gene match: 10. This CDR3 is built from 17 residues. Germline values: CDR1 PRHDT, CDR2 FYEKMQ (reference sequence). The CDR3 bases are TGTGCCAGCAGCCCCCAGGCCGGGGACAGGGGGTACAATGAGCAGTTCTTC. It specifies CASSPQAGDRGYNEQFF.

The CDR3 reads CASRRLITSLGGTHNEQFF. DNA for the CDR3: TGTGCCAGCAGGCGACTGATTACATCCCTAGGGGGGACTCACAATGAGCAGTTCTTC. The rearrangement links TRBV6-1 to TRBJ2-1, with D possibly being TRBD1 or TRBD2 (6 bases each). The V gene lost 6 bases and the J gene lost 5 bases, with 29 bases spanning the gap. Germline V gives CDR1 MNHNS, CDR2 SASEGT. This CDR3 has 19 residues.

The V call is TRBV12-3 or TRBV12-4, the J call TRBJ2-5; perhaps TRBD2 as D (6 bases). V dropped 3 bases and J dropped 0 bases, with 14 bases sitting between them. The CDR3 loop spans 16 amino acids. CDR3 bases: TGTGCCAGCAGTTTTGTGGCGGGGTCGTACCAAGAGACCCAGTACTTC. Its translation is CASSFVAGSYQETQYF.

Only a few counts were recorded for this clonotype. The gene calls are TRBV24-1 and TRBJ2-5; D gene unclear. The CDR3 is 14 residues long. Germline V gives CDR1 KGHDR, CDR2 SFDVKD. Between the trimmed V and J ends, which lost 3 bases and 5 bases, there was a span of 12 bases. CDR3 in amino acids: CATSDTAVMETQYF. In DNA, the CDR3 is TGTGCCACCAGTGATACGGCAGTAATGGAGACCCAGTACTTC.

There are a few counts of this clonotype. CDR3 in amino acids: CASSYGSSPDTQYF. As DNA, the CDR3 is TGTGCCAGCAGTTACGGGAGTAGCCCAGATACGCAGTATTTT. The chain links TRBV5-6 to TRBJ2-3; tentative D call: TRBD2 (6 bases). Germline V gene lookup returns CDR1 SGHDT and CDR2 YYEEEE. The CDR3 loop spans 14 amino acids. V was clipped by 5 bases and J by 4 bases, with 14 bases between them.

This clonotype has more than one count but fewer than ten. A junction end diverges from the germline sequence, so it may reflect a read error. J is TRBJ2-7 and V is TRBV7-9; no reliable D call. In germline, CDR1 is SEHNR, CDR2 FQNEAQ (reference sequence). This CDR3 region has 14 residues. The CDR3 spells CASTLSGRPYEQYF. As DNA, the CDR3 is TGTGCCAGCACCTTATCCGGGCGACCCTACGAGCAGTACTTC.

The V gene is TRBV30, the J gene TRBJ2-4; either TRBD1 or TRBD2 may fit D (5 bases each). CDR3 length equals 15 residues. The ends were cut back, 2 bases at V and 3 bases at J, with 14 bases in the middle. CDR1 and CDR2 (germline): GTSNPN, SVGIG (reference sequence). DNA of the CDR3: TGTGCCTGGAGTTTTGGGGGTTCTGGCAAAAACATTCAGTACTTC. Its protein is CAWSFGGSGKNIQYF.

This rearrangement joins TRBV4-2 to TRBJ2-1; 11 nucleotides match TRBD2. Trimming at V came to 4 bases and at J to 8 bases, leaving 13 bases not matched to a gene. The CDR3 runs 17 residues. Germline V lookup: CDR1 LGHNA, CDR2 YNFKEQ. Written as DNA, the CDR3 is TGTGCCAGCAGCCCCCCCTTAGCGGGAGGGCCGGATCATGAGCAGTTCTTC. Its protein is CASSPPLAGGPDHEQFF.

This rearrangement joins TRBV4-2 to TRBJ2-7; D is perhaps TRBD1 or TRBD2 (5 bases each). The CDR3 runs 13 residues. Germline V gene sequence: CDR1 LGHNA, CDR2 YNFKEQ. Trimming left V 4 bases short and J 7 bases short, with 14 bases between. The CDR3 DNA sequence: TGTGCCAGCAGCCCCAAAAGGGACGTTGAGCAGTACTTC. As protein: CASSPKRDVEQYF.

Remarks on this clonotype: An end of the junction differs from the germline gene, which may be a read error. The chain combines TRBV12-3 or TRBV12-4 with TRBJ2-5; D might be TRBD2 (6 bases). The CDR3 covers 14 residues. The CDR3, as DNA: TGTGCCAGCAGTGCTCGGGGGTTCCAAGGGACCCAGTACTTC. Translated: CASSARGFQGTQYF.

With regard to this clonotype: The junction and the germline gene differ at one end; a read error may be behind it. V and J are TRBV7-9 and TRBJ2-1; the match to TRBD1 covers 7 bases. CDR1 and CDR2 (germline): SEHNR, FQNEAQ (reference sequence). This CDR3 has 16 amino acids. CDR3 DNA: TGTTCCAGCAGCCATGCCCCGGGACAGCTATACAATGAGCAGTTCTTC. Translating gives CSSSHAPGQLYNEQFF.

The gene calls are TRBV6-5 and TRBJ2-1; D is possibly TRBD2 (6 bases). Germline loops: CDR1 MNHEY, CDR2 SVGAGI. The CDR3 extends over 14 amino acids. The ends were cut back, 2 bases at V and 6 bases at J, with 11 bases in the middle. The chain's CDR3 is CASSYPGEINEQFF. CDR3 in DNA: TGTGCCAGCAGTTACCCGGGGGAGATCAATGAGCAGTTCTTC.